This T cell receptor beta chain was documented in a study of T cells after yellow fever vaccination. Whole-study results and caveats: Post-booster repertoires contained most primary-vaccination clones again (about 95% CD4, around 88% CD8). High-abundance clonotypes from the bulk population could contaminate FACS-sorted repertoires.

Germline V gives CDR1 SGDLS, CDR2 YYNGEE. This CDR3 region has 15 residues. V dropped 0 bases and J dropped 7; count of bases not matched to a gene: 7. In making TCR cDNA, 5'RACE template switching added a universal primer site and UMIs to it. Using its own MiXCR run on the 5' RACE reads, TCRdb lists one record per CDR3 protein. The data hold hundreds of thousands of distinct CDR3 sequences, with approximately 18% observed a single time. This clonotype was detected a few times. As yet, its antigen is unknown. Material: PBMCs, obtained before the yellow fever booster vaccination. The V call is TRBV9, the J call TRBJ2-1, with TRBD1 matching 7 bases. This receptor was taken from a man between 18 and 29 years old who received the YFV17D yellow fever vaccine. CDR3: CASSVVGGMGNEQFF. The CDR3 bases are TGTGCCAGCAGCGTAGTAGGGGGCATGGGTAATGAGCAGTTCTTC.